This T cell receptor beta chain was sequenced in a study of T cell responses to AZD1222 COVID-19 vaccine. Turning to the study itself: Pooled in the analysis were second doses at about 4 or about 12 weeks.

Profiled with immunoSEQ multiplex PCR; TCRdb holds only in-frame clones, not every one. The sample consists of roughly 140,000 clones, 75% to 90% of them appearing once. Regarding this clone: Its antigen is not identified.

General study results and limits: The breadth and depth of Spike-specific TCRs increased once two AZD1222 doses had been given.

With 8 bases removed from V and 8 bases from J, the gap between germline ends came to 9 bases. This CDR3 has 9 residues. In germline, CDR1 is SQVTM, CDR2 ANQGSEA. The rearrangement uses TRBV29-1 and TRBJ1-2, with D possibly being TRBD1 (6 bases). The sequencing here drew on peripheral blood, taken on day 0 of AZD1222 vaccination. This sequence was found in an adult in good health. CDR3 sequence (DNA): TGCAGCACCGACAGGGGCTACACCTTC. Amino acids: CSTDRGYTF.